This TCR beta chain derives from a study of control samples from healthy donors and cancer patients (dated by TCRdb to 2018 to 2020). From the cysteine through the phenylalanine, the CDR3 covers 14 amino acids. Only the CDR3 region is kept as DNA, spanning 42 bases read in frame from base 1. Taken from the germline V gene, the CDR1 and CDR2 loops are MGHRA and YSYEKL. Trimming at the junction amounts to 0 bases on V and 11 bases on J, and the germline ends lie 16 bases apart. About this clone itself: There is no known antigen for this receptor. Per-base qualities were not stored, and no clone one base away is much larger.

Libraries were built with the immunoSEQ multiplex PCR assay. TCRdb stores this immuneACCESS table with in-frame sequences only. Part of the clones is absent; in the studies checked, under half of the shortfall reflects unresolved V genes, and no reason is known for the rest. The sample table holds some 82,000 clones, of which approximately 87% were seen once. The top ten constitute 20% of the sample. The sequenced sample consisted of blood. Rearrangement joined TRBV4-1 to TRBJ1-1; no D segment can be confidently identified. The clonotype originates from a man aged 50-60 years in good health. The DNA reads TGCGCCAGCAGCCAAGAGCACAGCCGGCCTGGCGCTTTCTTT. Its product reads: CASSQEHSRPGAFF.